The entry below describes one TCR beta chain. Ten or more counts support this clonotype. The clone's antigen remains unknown. Per-nucleotide qualities are absent, and no much larger clonotype sits a single base away. This entry belongs to a study of CD8 T cells in ankylosing spondylitis (dated by TCRdb to the late 2010s). For the study in its entirety: To find TCR variants linked to disease, the study profiled T cell receptor beta repertoires in ankylosing spondylitis patients and healthy donors. The full study cohort comprised about 25 ankylosing spondylitis patients and approximately 100 healthy donors. Peripheral blood was sampled, and synovial fluid was additionally collected from ankylosing spondylitis patients. The paper's findings and limits, for the study overall: The disease-linked clones were reported as significantly enriched in matched synovial fluid samples from ankylosing spondylitis patients. Some motif variants were previously reported in synovial fluid and blood of reactive arthritis patients, suggesting common disease-initiation mechanisms. A TCR beta motif made up of seven or eight highly homologous amino acid variants appeared to be characteristic of blood from ankylosing spondylitis patients. The disease-linked clones showed a CD8+ phenotype and occurred at relatively low frequencies in peripheral blood.

The sample was run on an Illumina HiSeq 2500. TCR beta libraries were prepared by quantitative 5'-RACE with molecular barcodes. Per the original workflow: Disease-linked TCR variants were identified with a new computational method built on a probabilistic model of VDJ rearrangement. TCRdb reanalyzed the raw reads on its own, using fastp at Q25 for trimming and MiXCR for clone calling, and kept in-frame beta chains. Records with the same CDR3 protein are collapsed into one entry carrying the most frequent genes and DNA. TCRdb's processing, not the study's, gives the V and J calls here. The sample contains around 300,000 distinct CDR3 sequences, roughly 10% of them found a single time. The ten most abundant clones make up around 8.4% of the sample. The clonotype comes from a female donor with ankylosing spondylitis or in good health (not recorded which). Specimen: blood, either unsorted or a sorted T cell fraction (not recorded which).

CDR3 reads: CASSDGQGYGYTF. The nucleotides read TGTGCCAGCAGCGATGGACAGGGCTATGGCTACACCTTC. The sequence joins TRBV6-1 to TRBJ1-2; TRBD1 lines up with 8 middle nucleotides. V is pruned by 6 bases and J by 4 bases, leaving 4 bases of the junction without a gene match. CDR1 and CDR2, per the germline V gene, are MNHNS and SASEGT. CDR3 length: 13 amino acids, cysteine to phenylalanine. Kept here is only the CDR3 DNA, which spans 39 bases and is read in frame from base 1.